This entry lists 25 T cell receptor beta chains sequenced from one sample in a study of response to subunit inactivated influenza vaccine. TCRdb used MiXCR to reprocess the RT-PCR reads, holding one entry per CDR3 protein. The profile shows 530,000 or so distinct CDR3 sequences, roughly 25% of them singletons. Material: CD4+ T cells sorted from PBMCs, obtained roughly 5 days after vaccination. The origin of the receptors is a man between 50 and 59 years old who received an inactivated influenza vaccine.

This clonotype was picked up a small number of times. The chain recombines TRBV5-1 with TRBJ1-1; perhaps TRBD1 as D (5 bases). Trimming removed 0 bases at V and 5 bases at J, with 11 bases between. The germline CDR1 and CDR2 sequences are SGHRS and YFSETQ. The CDR3 is 14 residues long. CDR3 region: CASSLGGAWTEAFF. The CDR3, as DNA: TGCGCCAGCAGCTTGGGTGGGGCATGGACTGAAGCTTTCTTT.

This rearrangement joins TRBV27 to TRBJ2-5; D may be TRBD2 (5 bases). CDR3 size: 15 residues. The V end was cut by 6 bases, the J end by 2 bases, with 16 bases between. In germline, CDR1 is MNHEY, CDR2 SMNVEV (reference sequence). CDR3: CASSSLRGDQETQYF. The CDR3 DNA sequence: TGTGCCAGCAGCTCCCTTCGGGGAGATCAAGAGACCCAGTACTTC.

Only a few counts were recorded for this clonotype. This rearrangement joins TRBV10-3 to TRBJ2-4; D is perhaps TRBD2 (5 bases). The CDR3 has 15 residues. V was trimmed by 10 bases and J by 1 base, leaving 17 bases between them. Germline lookup yields CDR1 ENHRY and CDR2 SYGVKD. CDR3: CATNQDGGAKNIQYF. Here the CDR3 DNA reads TGTGCCACCAACCAGGACGGAGGCGCCAAAAACATTCAGTACTTC.

This clonotype has more than one count but fewer than ten. The V and J genes are TRBV3-1 and TRBJ1-6; TRBD1 might be the D (5 bases). The length of the CDR3 is 19 residues. Trimming left V 4 bases short and J 4 bases short, with 23 bases between. Germline V gene lookup returns CDR1 LGHDT and CDR2 YNNKEL (reference sequence). The CDR3 region has the DNA TGTGCCAGCAGCCGACAATTTGGGACTCATTCACAGTATAATTCACCCCTCCACTTT. Protein sequence: CASSRQFGTHSQYNSPLHF. Full variable domain (rest looked up from reference TRBV3-1 and TRBJ1-6): DTAVSQTPKYLVTQMGNDKSIKCEQNLGHDTMYWYKQDSKKFLKIMFSYNNKELIINETVPNRFSPKSPDKAHLNLHINSLELGDSAVYFCASSRQFGTHSQYNSPLHFGNGTRLTVT.

J is TRBJ2-1 and V is TRBV7-9; no clear D gene. CDR1 and CDR2 (germline): SEHNR, FQNEAQ (reference sequence). Trimming cost V 5 bases and J 1 base, with 9 bases left between them. CDR3 length: 14 amino acids. The CDR3 protein is CASSRSDSYNEQFF. CDR3 nucleotide sequence: TGTGCCAGCAGCCGATCCGATTCCTACAATGAGCAGTTCTTC.

J is TRBJ2-3 and V is TRBV2, with unresolved D. This CDR3 has 14 amino acids. The germline gives CDR1 SNHLY, CDR2 FYNNEI. The V end was cut by 1 base, the J end by 1 base, with 6 bases between. CDR3 DNA: TGTGCCAGCAGTGAAGTTTGGGGCACAGATACGCAGTATTTT. This sequence encodes CASSEVWGTDTQYF. Filled out from reference TRBV2 and TRBJ2-3, the complete variable domain reads EPEVTQTPSHQVTQMGQEVILRCVPISNHLYFYWYRQILGQKVEFLVSFYNNEISEKSEIFDDQFSVERPDGSNFTLKIRSTKLEDSAMYFCASSEVWGTDTQYFGPGTRLTVL.

The chain is built from TRBV7-2 and TRBJ1-6; the match to TRBD1 covers 9 bases. The germline gives CDR1 SGHTA, CDR2 FQGNSA. This CDR3 comprises 15 residues. After removal of 3 bases from V and 7 bases from J, the junction contained 4 bases not matched to a gene. In DNA, the CDR3 is TGTGCCAGCAGCTTGCTAACAGGGGGCAATTCACCCCTCCACTTT. It encodes CASSLLTGGNSPLHF.

CDR3 coding DNA: TGTGCCAGCAGCTTAGACAGGGTTTCCTACGAGCAGTACTTC. Translation: CASSLDRVSYEQYF. The J gene is TRBJ2-7, the V gene TRBV7-8; D may be TRBD1 (6 bases). The CDR3 totals 14 residues. Trimming shortened V by 1 base and J by 1 base, and 8 bases separated the two germline ends. The V gene's germline CDR1 is SGHVS and CDR2 FQNEAQ.

This clonotype occurred a few times. The chain carries TRBV7-9 and TRBJ1-1; perhaps TRBD1 as D (6 bases). Germline-derived CDR1 and CDR2 are SEHNR and FQNEAQ (reference sequence). The CDR3 length is 12 residues. The V end was cut by 6 bases, the J end by 5 bases, with 10 bases between. CDR3 sequence: CASRFTGTEAFF. The DNA of the CDR3 is TGTGCCAGCAGGTTTACAGGGACTGAAGCTTTCTTT.

The V call is TRBV7-9, the J call TRBJ1-5; D may be TRBD1 (6 bases). The CDR3 contains 14 residues. The germline gives CDR1 SEHNR, CDR2 FQNEAQ (reference sequence). V lost 5 bases and J lost 7, with 15 bases in between. The CDR3 here is CASSPQGGLQPQHF. CDR3 coding DNA: TGTGCCAGCAGCCCTCAAGGGGGGCTACAGCCCCAGCATTTT. Variable domain in full (rest from reference TRBV7-9 and TRBJ1-5): DTGVSQNPRHKITKRGQNVTFRCDPISEHNRLYWYRQTLGQGPEFLTYFQNEAQLEKSRLLSDRFSAERPKGSFSTLEIQRTEQGDSAMYLCASSPQGGLQPQHFGDGTRLSIL.

This clonotype was picked up a small number of times. The chain recombines TRBV4-3 with TRBJ1-4, with D perhaps TRBD1 (5 bases). V lost 1 base and J lost 5, with 14 bases in between. The CDR3 has 16 residues. Looked up from germline, CDR1 is LGHNA and CDR2 is YSLEER. In nucleotides, the CDR3 is TGCGCCAGCAGCCAAGTGGGTCGGCAGGGCAATGAAAAACTGTTTTTT. It translates to CASSQVGRQGNEKLFF.

V usage is TRBV4-1 and J usage is TRBJ2-7; D unresolved. Germline V gives CDR1 MGHRA, CDR2 YSYEKL. Trimming left V 0 bases short and J 0 bases short, with 6 bases between. The CDR3 length is 14 residues. In DNA, the CDR3 is TGCGCCAGCAGCCAAGATTTCAGCTCCTACGAGCAGTACTTC. It specifies CASSQDFSSYEQYF.

This clonotype was picked up one time. The chain combines TRBV20-1 with TRBJ2-5, with 11 bases fitting TRBD1. Germline V gene data show CDR1 as DFQATT and CDR2 as SNEGSKA (reference sequence). CDR3 length: 15 amino acids. Trimming at V came to 1 base and at J to 2 bases, leaving 3 bases not matched to a gene. In DNA, the CDR3 is TGCAGTGCTAGAGGGACAGGGGGCTGGCAAGAGACCCAGTACTTC. It is translated as CSARGTGGWQETQYF.

This clonotype appeared a few times. A clone one base away is much larger, so this may be a read error. J is TRBJ1-2 and V is TRBV7-9, with TRBD1 matching 7 bases. The V gene end was trimmed by 3 bases and the J gene end by 3 bases; junction bases not matched to a gene: 1. The CDR3 has 13 amino acids. Per germline, CDR1 SEHNR and CDR2 FQNEAQ (reference sequence). DNA of the CDR3: TGTGCCAGCAGCTTCGGGACAGACTATGGCTACACCTTC. It encodes CASSFGTDYGYTF.

This clonotype showed up just a few times. This sequence joins TRBV7-9 and TRBJ2-3; no clear D gene. There are 13 residues in the CDR3. Germline loops: CDR1 SEHNR, CDR2 FQNEAQ (reference sequence). The V end lost 7 bases, the J end lost 2 bases, and 10 bases lay between the germline ends. CDR3 nucleotide sequence: TGTGCCAGCACCTTGGGAACCACAGATACGCAGTATTTT. Translation: CASTLGTTDTQYF. Full variable domain (rest looked up from reference TRBV7-9 and TRBJ2-3): DTGVSQNPRHKITKRGQNVTFRCDPISEHNRLYWYRQTLGQGPEFLTYFQNEAQLEKSRLLSDRFSAERPKGSFSTLEIQRTEQGDSAMYLCASTLGTTDTQYFGPGTRLTVL.

At least ten counts were recorded for this clonotype. The chain uses TRBV5-1 and TRBJ1-4; unclear D gene. V was shortened by 2 bases and J by 3 bases, with 8 bases between the two germline ends. Per the germline V gene, CDR1 is SGHRS and CDR2 is YFSETQ. CDR3 size: 14 residues. CDR3 residues: CASSFSPSNEKLFF. Written as DNA, the CDR3 is TGCGCCAGCAGCTTTTCCCCGTCTAATGAAAAACTGTTTTTT.

V is TRBV20-1 and J is TRBJ1-2; D call uncertain. The CDR3 is 10 amino acids. V was trimmed by 3 bases and J by 7 bases, leaving 6 bases between them. The germline V gene encodes CDR1 DFQATT and CDR2 SNEGSKA (reference sequence). CDR3 region: CSASFGGYTF. The CDR3 region has the DNA TGCAGTGCTAGCTTCGGTGGCTACACCTTC.

The V and J genes are TRBV7-8 and TRBJ2-5; D is perhaps TRBD1 (5 bases). This CDR3 contains 15 residues. Trimming removed 5 bases from V and 0 bases from J, with 13 bases in between. Germline V gives CDR1 SGHVS, CDR2 FQNEAQ. The CDR3, as DNA: TGTGCCAGCAGCGGGTCAAAGGGGTACCAAGAGACCCAGTACTTC. Encoded protein: CASSGSKGYQETQYF.

A few counts support this clonotype. The chain recombines TRBV20-1 with TRBJ2-7, with no clear D. The germline V gene has CDR1 DFQATT and CDR2 SNEGSKA (reference sequence). V lost 4 bases and J 3 bases, leaving 16 bases between the germline ends. This CDR3 is 14 amino acids long. CDR3 region: CSATQLDSFYEQYF. In DNA form, the CDR3 reads TGCAGTGCTACACAGCTAGATTCCTTCTACGAGCAGTACTTC.

This chain connects TRBV12-3 or TRBV12-4 to TRBJ2-1; D call uncertain. The CDR3 has 13 residues. Trimming took 3 bases from V and 9 from J, leaving 12 bases between them. CDR3 nucleotide sequence: TGTGCCAGCAGTTTGTCGCCCGAGGCTGAGCAGTTCTTC. It specifies CASSLSPEAEQFF.

This rearrangement joins TRBV4-3 to TRBJ1-6, with TRBD1 identical over 9 bases. With 2 bases clipped from V and 7 bases from J, the junction kept 3 bases outside the gene matches. The CDR3 extends over 15 amino acids. Germline assignment: CDR1 LGHNA and CDR2 YSLEER. Here the CDR3 DNA reads TGCGCCAGCAGCCAATTAGACAGGGGGAATTCACCCCTCCACTTT. Encoded protein: CASSQLDRGNSPLHF.

V gene TRBV11-2 combines with J gene TRBJ2-5; 10 positions agree with TRBD1. V lost 6 bases and J lost 4; bases outside the gene matches: 11. Germline loops: CDR1 SGHAT, CDR2 FQNNGV. This CDR3 is 16 amino acids long. Written as DNA, the CDR3 is TGTGCCAGCAGTTTAACCAGGACAGGGGGAGGAGAGACCCAGTACTTC. It is translated as CASSLTRTGGGETQYF.

Regarding this clonotype: A much larger clonotype is one base distant, so this may be a read error. The gene calls are TRBV6-1 and TRBJ2-3; TRBD2 matches at 12 bases. The germline V gene has CDR1 MNHNS and CDR2 SASEGT. This CDR3 region has 16 residues. After removal of 6 bases from V and 1 base from J, the junction contained 5 bases not matched to a gene. CDR3: CASRRTSGVGTDTQYF. The DNA of the CDR3 is TGTGCCAGCAGAAGGACTAGCGGGGTGGGCACAGATACGCAGTATTTT.

This clonotype was detected a few times. The chain links TRBV20-1 to TRBJ2-7; TRBD1 matches 8 bases. The V gene's germline CDR1 is DFQATT and CDR2 SNEGSKA (reference sequence). The length of the CDR3 is 13 residues. Trimming took 4 bases from V and 1 from J; bases not matched to a gene: 3. The CDR3 sequence: CSATDRGSYEQYF. The CDR3 DNA reads TGCAGTGCTACCGACAGGGGTTCCTACGAGCAGTACTTC.

This clonotype was seen a handful of times. The chain has TRBV20-1 and TRBJ2-5; D is ambiguous. Trimming pared 6 bases from V and 5 bases from J, leaving 16 bases between. This CDR3 contains 13 residues. The germline V gene encodes CDR1 DFQATT and CDR2 SNEGSKA (reference sequence). CDR3 nucleotides: TGCAGTGCCGTGACTGCTCTTGGTGAGACCCAGTACTTC. Protein: CSAVTALGETQYF.